The present T cell receptor beta chain was sequenced within a study of read filtering for tumor transcriptome and immune sequencing. Whole-study findings and limits: Compared with RNA-seq, IR-seq gave much higher clonotype depth and reliability.

This clonotype showed up just a few times. The antigen is unknown. From around 440 ng of RNA, a library with molecular barcoded alpha/delta and beta/gamma adaptors was made. TCRdb re-called the reads through MiXCR, storing one row per CDR3 protein. The sample gives tens of thousands of distinct CDR3 sequences, about 15% of which show up once; 45% to 50% is in the top ten. Sequences were obtained from a population of CD138-negative cells sorted from bone marrow. The source of this sequence is a donor aged 40 or over with multiple myeloma.

Here the CDR3 DNA reads TGTGCCAGCAGCGCTAGATCAGGGAACACTGAAGCTTTCTTT. This codes for CASSARSGNTEAFF. The rearrangement uses TRBV7-8 and TRBJ1-1; no definite D call. The CDR3 consists of 14 residues. Per germline, CDR1 SGHVS and CDR2 FQNEAQ. Trimming took 5 bases from V and 1 from J, leaving 11 bases between them.